A selection of T cell receptor beta chains follows, all from one sample in a study of human T cells and chemical hapten exposure. TCRdb ran MiXCR on the RACE reads and lists one entry per CDR3 protein. The sample has 70,000 to 85,000 distinct CDR3 sequences, roughly 8.7% seen once. Sequencing was performed on whole blood. All receptors derive from a male donor in good health. Some clones in this sample may be carry-over from other donors' samples. Both conserved end residues are part of each CDR3. The D gene is left open where the match is weak. A clone size is listed for some rows: how often the clone was seen (once, few, many), or a class if it is expanded.

d_call	v_call	j_call	clone_size	cdr3_length	cdr3_aa	cdr3_nt
TRBD1	TRBV25-1	TRBJ1-2	few	15	CASSEWKGATNGYTF	TGTGCCAGCAGTGAATGGAAGGGGGCAACGAATGGCTACACCTTC
TRBD1	TRBV10-3	TRBJ1-2	NA	16	CAISGYRDRGHYGYTF	TGTGCCATCAGTGGATACAGGGACAGGGGCCACTATGGCTACACCTTC
TRBD2	TRBV6-5	TRBJ2-5	NA	16	CASSYSTFGLGETQYF	TGTGCCAGCAGTTACTCGACTTTCGGACTAGGAGAGACCCAGTACTTC
NA	TRBV29-1	TRBJ2-4	NA	16	CSVFIGSELAKNIQYF	TGCAGCGTTTTTATCGGATCAGAGCTAGCCAAAAACATTCAGTACTTC
NA	TRBV11-2	TRBJ2-5	few	14	CASSSLGPRETQYF	TGTGCCAGCAGCTCCCTGGGCCCCAGGGAGACCCAGTACTTC
TRBD1	TRBV29-1	TRBJ2-1	few	14	CSVVPGQGGAEQFF	TGCAGCGTTGTTCCGGGACAGGGTGGTGCTGAGCAGTTCTTC
NA	TRBV6-6	TRBJ1-1	NA	15	CASSYSGSVATEAFF	TGTGCCAGCAGTTATTCAGGGTCGGTCGCCACTGAAGCTTTCTTT
TRBD1	TRBV20-1	TRBJ1-1	NA	12	CSAREGGATAFF	TGCAGTGCTAGAGAAGGGGGCGCGACAGCTTTCTTT
NA	TRBV6-5	TRBJ1-1	few	20	CASSYDSGPIVGVMNTEAFF	TGTGCCAGCAGTTACGACTCAGGGCCGATCGTAGGGGTGATGAACACTGAAGCTTTCTTT
NA	TRBV12-3/TRBV12-4	TRBJ2-1	few	15	CASSSREMSYNEQFF	TGTGCCAGCAGTAGCAGGGAGATGTCCTACAATGAGCAGTTCTTC
NA	TRBV18	TRBJ2-7	few	17	CASSPKAAGDFINEQYF	TGTGCCAGCTCACCCAAAGCGGCAGGGGATTTTATCAACGAGCAGTACTTC
NA	TRBV9	TRBJ2-2	NA	13	CASSVGQAGELFF	TGTGCCAGCAGCGTAGGGCAGGCCGGGGAGCTGTTTTTT
TRBD1	TRBV6-2/TRBV6-3	TRBJ1-1	NA	20	CASSYVVGQGLDPLNTEAFF	TGTGCCAGCAGTTACGTGGTGGGACAGGGGTTGGACCCCTTGAACACTGAAGCTTTCTTT
NA	TRBV18	TRBJ2-3	NA	15	CASSPLSAVTDTQYF	TGTGCCAGCTCACCACTTTCGGCAGTCACAGATACGCAGTATTTT
TRBD1	TRBV18	TRBJ1-2	many	15	CASSPADRGDYGYTF	TGTGCCAGCTCCCCAGCGGACAGGGGGGACTATGGCTACACCTTC
TRBD2	TRBV12-5	TRBJ2-3	NA	18	CASGLVLTAGGRTDTQYF	TGTGCTAGTGGTTTGGTACTTACTGCGGGAGGGCGGACAGATACGCAGTATTTT
TRBD2	TRBV4-1	TRBJ2-1	few	20	CASSQELTSGRKWAYNEQFF	TGCGCCAGCAGCCAAGAGCTGACTAGCGGGAGGAAGTGGGCCTACAATGAGCAGTTCTTC
NA	TRBV12-3/TRBV12-4	TRBJ1-1	few	18	CASSLGLGSGSGKTEAFF	TGTGCCAGCAGTTTGGGATTGGGGTCAGGGAGTGGAAAAACTGAAGCTTTCTTT
TRBD1	TRBV6-5	TRBJ2-7	few	15	CASRRAGTGEYEQYF	TGTGCCAGCAGACGGGCGGGGACAGGGGAATACGAGCAGTACTTC
NA	TRBV5-1	TRBJ1-5	many	14	CASSLEGDHQPQHF	TGCGCCAGCAGCTTGGAGGGGGACCATCAGCCCCAGCATTTT
NA	TRBV20-1	TRBJ2-7	many	15	CSARDSSTSRGEQYF	TGCAGTGCTAGAGATAGCTCGACTAGTCGGGGCGAGCAGTACTTC
TRBD2	TRBV20-1	TRBJ2-1	many	15	CSASLALKSSNEQFF	TGCAGTGCATCACTAGCGTTAAAATCCTCCAATGAGCAGTTCTTC
NA	TRBV7-9	TRBJ1-2	many	14	CASSSRGGSYGYTF	TGTGCCAGCAGCTCCCGAGGGGGAAGCTATGGCTACACCTTC
TRBD1	TRBV20-1	TRBJ2-7	few	14	CSARLTGGGWEQYF	TGCAGTGCTAGGTTAACAGGGGGAGGCTGGGAGCAGTACTTC
TRBD1	TRBV12-5	TRBJ1-2	few	11	CASGTGVGYTF	TGTGCTAGTGGGACAGGGGTCGGCTACACCTTC
TRBD1	TRBV20-1	TRBJ1-1	NA	16	CSARDGDRGGDTEAFF	TGCAGTGCTAGAGATGGGGACAGGGGAGGGGACACTGAAGCTTTCTTT
NA	TRBV20-1	TRBJ2-1	many	15	CSARDPLGSSDEQFF	TGCAGTGCTAGAGATCCTCTAGGCAGTAGCGATGAGCAGTTCTTC
NA	TRBV6-6	TRBJ2-3	few	14	CASRPTASTDTQYF	TGTGCCAGCAGACCGACAGCTAGCACAGATACGCAGTATTTT
NA	TRBV10-2	TRBJ1-5	many	15	CASSNGPGMEQPQHF	TGCGCCAGCAGTAACGGCCCAGGGATGGAGCAGCCCCAGCATTTT
TRBD2	TRBV4-3	TRBJ2-3	NA	17	CASSQDLTSGVVDTQYF	TGCGCCAGCAGCCAAGACTTGACTAGCGGGGTAGTAGATACGCAGTATTTT
NA	TRBV6-5	TRBJ2-1	NA	13	CASGGASYNEQFF	TGTGCCAGCGGGGGGGCATCCTACAATGAGCAGTTCTTC
NA	TRBV21-1	TRBJ2-3	many	17	CASSKRGADRCTDTQYF	TGTGCCAGCAGCAAAAGGGGAGCGGACCGATGCACAGATACGCAGTATTTT
NA	TRBV24-1	TRBJ2-2	few	15	CATSDVRINTGELFF	TGTGCCACCAGTGATGTACGGATTAACACCGGGGAGCTGTTTTTT
NA	TRBV20-1	TRBJ2-1	NA	13	CSARDRGYNEQFF	TGCAGTGCTAGAGATAGGGGGTACAATGAGCAGTTCTTC
NA	TRBV6-6	TRBJ1-1	NA	14	CASSPLLDGTEAFF	TGTGCCAGCAGTCCCCTCCTGGACGGCACTGAAGCTTTCTTT
NA	TRBV18	TRBJ2-5	many	14	CASSPRPSEETQYF	TGTGCCAGCTCACCCCGGCCGAGCGAAGAGACCCAGTACTTC
NA	TRBV11-1	TRBJ2-5	many	18	CASSLAPVERRYQETQYF	TGTGCCAGCAGCTTAGCGCCGGTAGAGCGGCGGTACCAAGAGACCCAGTACTTC
TRBD1	TRBV3-1	TRBJ1-5	NA	14	CASRQGLGNQPQHF	TGTGCCAGCAGACAGGGGTTGGGCAATCAGCCCCAGCATTTT
NA	TRBV7-6	TRBJ1-5	few	15	CASSLGSRYDQPQHF	TGTGCCAGCAGCTTAGGGTCACGATACGATCAGCCCCAGCATTTT
NA	TRBV20-1	TRBJ1-2	few	14	CSARALEITYGYTF	TGCAGTGCTAGAGCCCTTGAGATTACCTATGGCTACACCTTC
TRBD1	TRBV12-3/TRBV12-4	TRBJ2-1	NA	16	CASSSGTGGIYNEQFF	TGTGCCAGCAGCTCTGGGACAGGGGGAATCTACAATGAGCAGTTCTTC
NA	TRBV5-1	TRBJ1-1	NA	16	CASSPPGHPMNTEAFF	TGCGCCAGCAGCCCTCCGGGACACCCTATGAACACTGAAGCTTTCTTT
NA	TRBV29-1	TRBJ2-2	few	15	CSVRTGLTNTGELFF	TGCAGCGTTCGAACGGGACTGACGAACACCGGGGAGCTGTTTTTT
NA	TRBV4-1	TRBJ1-1	NA	15	CASSQGRLFFTEAFF	TGCGCCAGCAGCCAAGGACGGCTCTTTTTCACTGAAGCTTTCTTT
TRBD1	TRBV6-6	TRBJ2-3	many	17	CASSYPGQATSTDTQYF	TGTGCCAGCAGTTACCCCGGACAGGCTACTAGCACAGATACGCAGTATTTT
NA	TRBV6-5	TRBJ2-7	many	16	CASSYSDYDGNYEQYF	TGTGCCAGCAGTTACTCCGACTATGACGGGAACTACGAGCAGTACTTC
TRBD1	TRBV7-2	TRBJ2-7	once	15	CASSQTGTGPYEQYF	TGTGCCAGCAGCCAAACCGGGACAGGGCCATACGAGCAGTACTTC
TRBD1	TRBV9	TRBJ2-2	few	15	CASSVNRGNTGELFF	TGTGCCAGCAGCGTAAACAGGGGGAACACCGGGGAGCTGTTTTTT
TRBD1	TRBV11-2	TRBJ1-1	many	16	CASSSTGTGKNTEAFF	TGTGCCAGCAGCTCTACCGGGACAGGCAAGAACACTGAAGCTTTCTTT
TRBD2	TRBV7-2	TRBJ2-3	few	16	CASSLEGRGGTDTQYF	TGTGCCAGCAGCTTAGAAGGTCGCGGGGGGACAGATACGCAGTATTTT
TRBD1	TRBV12-3/TRBV12-4	TRBJ2-3	many	14	CASSRQGITDTQYF	TGTGCCAGCAGTCGACAGGGTATCACAGATACGCAGTATTTT
NA	TRBV4-3	TRBJ1-1	few	15	CASSQDVQMNTEAFF	TGCGCCAGCAGCCAAGATGTGCAGATGAACACTGAAGCTTTCTTT
TRBD1	TRBV2	TRBJ2-4	many	15	CASNSGGMAKNIQYF	TGTGCCAGCAACTCAGGGGGCATGGCCAAAAACATTCAGTACTTC
TRBD1	TRBV5-1	TRBJ2-6	few	17	CASSLGTGASGANVLTF	TGCGCCAGCAGCTTGGGGACAGGCGCCTCTGGGGCCAACGTCCTGACTTTC
NA	TRBV12-3/TRBV12-4	TRBJ1-3	NA	15	CASSGPGQKRNTIYF	TGTGCCAGCAGTGGCCCGGGACAAAAAAGAAACACCATATATTTT
NA	TRBV27	TRBJ1-3	few	16	CASSLTDPISGNTIYF	TGTGCCAGCAGTCTGACAGATCCAATCTCTGGAAACACCATATATTTT
TRBD2	TRBV10-2	TRBJ2-7	NA	14	CASRARTSHYEQYF	TGCGCCAGCAGGGCCAGGACTAGCCACTACGAGCAGTACTTC
NA	TRBV18	TRBJ2-1	NA	15	CASSPPGPTLNEQFF	TGTGCCAGCTCACCACCGGGACCAACGTTGAATGAGCAGTTCTTC